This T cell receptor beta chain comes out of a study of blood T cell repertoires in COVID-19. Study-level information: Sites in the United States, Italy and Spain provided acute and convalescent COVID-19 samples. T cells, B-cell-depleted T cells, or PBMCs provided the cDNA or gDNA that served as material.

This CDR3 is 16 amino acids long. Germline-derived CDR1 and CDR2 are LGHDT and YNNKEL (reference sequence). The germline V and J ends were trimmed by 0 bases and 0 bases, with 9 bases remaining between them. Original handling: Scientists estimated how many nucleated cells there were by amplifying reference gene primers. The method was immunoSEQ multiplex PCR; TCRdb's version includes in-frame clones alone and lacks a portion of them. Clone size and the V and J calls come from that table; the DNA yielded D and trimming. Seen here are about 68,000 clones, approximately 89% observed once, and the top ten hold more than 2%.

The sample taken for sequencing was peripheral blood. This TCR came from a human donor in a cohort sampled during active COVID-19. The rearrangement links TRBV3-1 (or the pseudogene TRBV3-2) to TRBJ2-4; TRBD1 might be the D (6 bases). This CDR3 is CASSQEGGVAKNIQYF. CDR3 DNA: TGTGCCAGCAGCCAAGAAGGGGGAGTAGCCAAAAACATTCAGTACTTC.